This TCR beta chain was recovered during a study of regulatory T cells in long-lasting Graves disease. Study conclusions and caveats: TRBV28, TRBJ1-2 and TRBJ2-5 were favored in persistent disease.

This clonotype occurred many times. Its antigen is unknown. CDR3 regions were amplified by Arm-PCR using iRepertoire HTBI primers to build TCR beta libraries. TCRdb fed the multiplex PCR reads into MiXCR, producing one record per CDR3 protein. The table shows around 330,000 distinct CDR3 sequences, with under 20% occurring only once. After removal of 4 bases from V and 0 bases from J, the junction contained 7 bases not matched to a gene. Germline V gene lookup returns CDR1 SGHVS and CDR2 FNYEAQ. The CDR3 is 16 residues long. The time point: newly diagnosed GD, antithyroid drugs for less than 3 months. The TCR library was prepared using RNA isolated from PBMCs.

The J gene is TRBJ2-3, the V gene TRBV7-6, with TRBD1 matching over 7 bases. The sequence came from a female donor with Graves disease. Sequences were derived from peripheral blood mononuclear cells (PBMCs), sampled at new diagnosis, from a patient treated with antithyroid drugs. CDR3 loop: CASSSYRGGSTDTQYF. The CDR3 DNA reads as TGTGCCAGCAGCTCCTACAGGGGCGGTAGCACAGATACGCAGTATTTT.